The 19 T cell receptor beta chains below come from one sample, sequenced in a study of T cells in Graves' hyperthyroidism and ophthalmopathy. TCR beta CDR3 regions were amplified from RNA transcripts. The primer set for the first-round RT-PCR of the TCR CDR3 was HTBI. Each CDR3 protein gets one entry after TCRdb re-called the multiplex PCR reads with MiXCR. This repertoire shows 270,000 or so distinct CDR3 sequences, about 25% found once; its top ten account for approximately 30%. Sequences were obtained from blood. Receptors were obtained from a man in his forties with Graves' hyperthyroidism that later progressed to Graves' ophthalmopathy.

This clonotype appeared many times. The genes are TRBV12-3 or TRBV12-4 and TRBJ1-3; D gene uncertain. The V end lost 6 bases, the J end lost 0 bases, and 15 bases lay between the germline ends. The CDR3 contains 16 residues. The chain's CDR3 is CASSPRQGSSGNTIYF. The CDR3, as DNA: TGTGCCAGCAGCCCTCGACAAGGGAGCTCTGGAAACACCATATATTTT.

This clonotype was seen ten or more times. This chain links TRBV10-3 with TRBJ2-7, with D perhaps TRBD2 (6 bases). The V end was cut by 7 bases, the J end by 5 bases, with 27 bases between. CDR1 and CDR2 (germline): ENHRY, SYGVKD. There are 17 residues in the CDR3. CDR3 sequence (DNA): TGTGCCATCAATGGTCCGCGACGGGACTCGGGACCCCACGAGCAGTACTTC. Translation: CAINGPRRDSGPHEQYF.

V gene TRBV12-3 or TRBV12-4 combines with J gene TRBJ2-5; the match to TRBD2 covers 10 bases. The CDR3 runs to 15 residues. Trimming took 3 bases from V and 4 from J; bases not matched to a gene: 5. The CDR3 is CASSFTSGKRETQYF. The CDR3, as DNA: TGTGCCAGCAGTTTCACTAGCGGGAAACGAGAGACCCAGTACTTC.

This rearrangement joins TRBV20-1 to TRBJ1-1; TRBD1 might be the D (6 bases). Trimming stripped 5 bases from V and 3 bases from J, with 13 bases between. CDR1 is DFQATT, CDR2 SNEGSKA, per germline (reference sequence). CDR3 length: 13 residues. The CDR3 spells CSACPDRYTEAFF. CDR3 nucleotide sequence: TGCAGTGCTTGCCCGGACAGATACACTGAAGCTTTCTTT.

This clonotype was seen at least ten times. V gene TRBV6-2 or TRBV6-3 combines with J gene TRBJ1-1; D unresolved. The CDR3 spans 13 residues. The V gene's germline CDR1 is MNHEY and CDR2 SVGEGT. The V end was cut by 2 bases, the J end by 2 bases, with 6 bases between. As DNA, the CDR3 is TGTGCCAGCAGTTACGTGGAAAACACTGAAGCTTTCTTT. It yields the protein CASSYVENTEAFF.

This clonotype was found many times. The gene calls are TRBV20-1 and TRBJ2-7, with a possible D match to TRBD1 (5 bases). The CDR3 consists of 15 residues. V was shortened by 5 bases and J by 0 bases, with 17 bases between the two germline ends. Germline V gene data show CDR1 as DFQATT and CDR2 as SNEGSKA (reference sequence). This chain's CDR3 is CSAWGGEVFSYEQYF. The CDR3 nucleotides read TGCAGTGCTTGGGGCGGTGAGGTCTTCTCCTACGAGCAGTACTTC.

The gene calls are TRBV6-1 and TRBJ1-1; D ambiguous. This CDR3 contains 13 residues. Trimming pared 4 bases from V and 4 bases from J, leaving 10 bases between. Germline V gene sequence: CDR1 MNHNS, CDR2 SASEGT. CDR3 amino acids: CASSVGFGTEAFF. Here the CDR3 DNA reads TGTGCCAGCAGTGTAGGGTTCGGCACTGAAGCTTTCTTT.

CDR3 sequence: CASSWDRGIMNTEAFF. The CDR3 region has the DNA TGTGCCAGTAGTTGGGACAGGGGGATCATGAACACTGAAGCTTTCTTT. The chain joins TRBV19 to TRBJ1-1; 11 bases agree with TRBD1. Trimming removed 5 bases from V and 0 bases from J; junction bases left unmatched: 5. Germline V lookup: CDR1 LNHDA, CDR2 SQIVND (reference sequence). The CDR3 runs to 16 residues.

This clonotype has a count of ten or more. A much larger clone differs by one base, so this may be a read error. V gene TRBV20-1 combines with J gene TRBJ2-5; no firm D call. There are 13 residues in the CDR3. The V gene's germline CDR1 is DFQATT and CDR2 SNEGSKA (reference sequence). Trimming pared 5 bases from V and 5 bases from J, leaving 15 bases between. DNA of the CDR3: TGCAGTGCTGAGGACGGGCCCGGGGAGACCCAGTACTTC. Translation: CSAEDGPGETQYF.

At least ten counts were recorded for this clonotype. This sequence joins TRBV6-5 and TRBJ2-5; the match to TRBD1 covers 8 bases. The CDR3 sequence is 14 residues long. The V segment lost 4 bases and the J segment 4 bases; nucleotides outside the gene matches: 5. CDR1 MNHEY and CDR2 SVGAGI come from the germline V gene. CDR3 amino acids: CASSSLDRGETQYF. CDR3 nucleotides: TGTGCCAGCAGTTCCCTAGACAGGGGAGAGACCCAGTACTTC.

This clonotype was observed many times. The CDR3 nucleotides read TGTGCCTGGAGTGAAAACCTTAGCGGAGCCTACGAGCAGTACTTC. This encodes CAWSENLSGAYEQYF. The V gene is TRBV30, the J gene TRBJ2-7, with D possibly TRBD2 on 6 matching bases. Germline CDR1 is GTSNPN and CDR2 is SVGIG (reference sequence). Trimming removed 1 base from V and 2 bases from J, with 15 bases in between. CDR3 length: 15 amino acids. The full variable domain, its missing parts supplied by reference TRBV30 and TRBJ2-7, is SQTIHQWPATLVQPVGSPLSLECTVEGTSNPNLYWYRQAAGRGLQLLFYSVGIGQISSEVPQNLSASRPQDRQFILSSKKLLLSDSGFYLCAWSENLSGAYEQYFGPGTRLTVT.

The V and J genes are TRBV6-2 or TRBV6-3 and TRBJ2-2, with 10 bases fitting TRBD2. The CDR3 totals 16 residues. Germline CDR1 reads MNHEY; CDR2 reads SVGEGT. Losses at the gene ends were 5 bases for V and 4 bases for J; bases not matched to a gene: 7. The CDR3, as DNA: TGTGCCAGCAGTGAGCCTAGCGGGAGAAGCACCGGGGAGCTGTTTTTT. This translates into CASSEPSGRSTGELFF.

V is TRBV20-1 and J is TRBJ1-2; D perhaps matches TRBD1 (6 bases). The CDR3 is 13 amino acids. The V gene's germline CDR1 is DFQATT and CDR2 SNEGSKA (reference sequence). V was clipped by 4 bases and J by 4 bases, with 13 bases between them. Written as DNA, the CDR3 is TGCAGTGCTACCGTGACAGGAATCTATGGCTACACCTTC. Translated, it gives CSATVTGIYGYTF.

This clonotype was observed many times. The rearrangement uses TRBV29-1 and TRBJ2-7; D may be TRBD1 (5 bases). The CDR3 is 12 residues long. V lost 4 bases and J lost 4, with 11 bases in between. Germline assignment: CDR1 SQVTM and CDR2 ANQGSEA. In DNA form, the CDR3 reads TGCAGCGTTGCGGGCAGGGATTACGAGCAGTACTTC. Protein: CSVAGRDYEQYF.

This clonotype showed up just a few times. The chain combines TRBV6-2 or TRBV6-3 with TRBJ2-7; 10 nucleotides line up with TRBD1. With 6 bases clipped from V and 7 bases from J, the junction kept 12 bases outside the gene matches. CDR1 and CDR2 from the germline V gene are MNHEY and SVGEGT. The CDR3 sequence is 15 residues long. The CDR3: CASRLPGTGESEQYF. The CDR3 bases are TGTGCCAGCAGACTCCCCGGGACAGGGGAATCGGAGCAGTACTTC.

This clonotype has ten or more counts. V and J are TRBV28 and TRBJ1-2, with D unresolved. V was cut by 3 bases and J by 0 bases, with 11 bases left in between. The CDR3 spans 15 residues. CDR1 MDHEN and CDR2 SYDVKM come from the germline V gene. The CDR3 DNA reads as TGTGCCAGCAGTTTTGTCATTTGGGCTAACTATGGCTACACCTTC. As protein: CASSFVIWANYGYTF.

At least ten counts were recorded for this clonotype. The chain employs TRBV10-3 and TRBJ1-1, with unresolved D. This CDR3 contains 14 residues. The V gene's germline CDR1 is ENHRY and CDR2 SYGVKD. Trimming left V 0 bases short and J 2 bases short, with 7 bases between. The CDR3 protein is CAISESVGNTEAFF. The CDR3 DNA sequence: TGTGCCATCAGTGAGTCGGTAGGTAACACTGAAGCTTTCTTT.

This rearrangement joins TRBV25-1 to TRBJ1-2; possible D gene TRBD1, 6 bases. There are 12 residues in the CDR3. CDR1 is MGHDK, CDR2 SYGVNS, per germline. The V and J ends lost 4 bases and 9 bases respectively, with 12 bases between them. CDR3 region: CASSGGQTSYTF. CDR3 coding DNA: TGTGCCAGCAGTGGAGGACAGACTAGCTACACCTTC.

This clonotype has a count of ten or more. The chain combines TRBV11-2 with TRBJ1-2; 9 nucleotides line up with TRBD1. The CDR3 sequence is 14 residues long. Germline-derived CDR1 and CDR2 are SGHAT and FQNNGV. The V gene end was trimmed by 8 bases and the J gene end by 4 bases; junction bases not matched to a gene: 8. The DNA for the CDR3 is TGTGCCAGCGGCCGGGACAGGGCCGCCTATGGCTACACCTTC. It translates to CASGRDRAAYGYTF.